This T cell receptor beta chain stems from a study of T cell changes during pregnancy in multiple sclerosis. Using immunoSEQ multiplex PCR, the repertoire was profiled, and TCRdb retains in-frame clones only, with some absent. Here the sample spans around 50,000 clones, almost 95% being singletons. The CDR3 has 14 residues. CDR1 and CDR2 (germline): SNHLY, FYNNEI. V was cut by 3 bases and J by 4 bases, with 10 bases left in between. The receptor was isolated from a female donor with multiple sclerosis, enrolled in a pregnancy study. This sample comprised CD8+ T cells from peripheral blood mononuclear cells, obtained in the first trimester of pregnancy. The chain is built from TRBV2 and TRBJ2-1, with D uncertain. The CDR3 sequence is CASSEESNYNEQFF. CDR3 DNA sequence: TGTGCCAGCAGTGAGGAGTCGAATTACAATGAGCAGTTCTTC.